A selection of T cell receptor beta chains follows, all from one sample in a study of blood T cells in healthy people across ages. From the 5' RACE reads, TCRdb called clonotypes with MiXCR, one entry per CDR3 protein. The data hold approximately 850,000 distinct CDR3 sequences, with around two fifths observed a single time. Sample: blood. The receptor set was obtained from a man in his 60s in good health. Each CDR3 is given without its conserved first and last residue. Each record gives: V gene, CDR3 protein.

TRBV2,ASRGVETQY
TRBV6-2/TRBV6-3,ASWGQGGSYNEQF
TRBV12-3/TRBV12-4,ASSLEAGGNQPQH
TRBV20-1,SAGLAVTDTQY
TRBV4-3,ASSQGPFPNEQY
TRBV18,ASSPPGTGSLYEQY
TRBV7-2,ASLRMWGNYGYT
TRBV15,ATSRLTSGGPEDYNEQF
TRBV12-3/TRBV12-4,ASTPDPGAYGYT
TRBV23-1,ASKDRDREPSEQY
TRBV6-2/TRBV6-3,ASSYIDSYEQY
TRBV7-9,ASSLDDVGETGANVLT
TRBV12-3/TRBV12-4,ASTPGREADTQY
TRBV4-3,ASSPQQGDEQY
TRBV30,AWSGSSYNEQF
TRBV5-1,ASSLAVVNEQY
TRBV5-1,ASSLGTGFEQF